This T cell receptor beta chain emerged from a study of regulatory T cells in long-lasting Graves disease. Study-wide context: To qualify as persistent, Graves' disease required over 5 years of antithyroid drugs with positive TSH receptor antibodies. Study observations and caveats: Those with persistent disease had in common more public clonotypes (about 3,000) than new patients (roughly 970).

Time point noted: persistent/refractory GD, antithyroid drugs over 5 years with positive TRAb. Following extraction of RNA from PBMCs, that RNA was used to make the TCR library. This clonotype came up a few times. Its antigen is unidentified. The CDR3 sequence is 16 residues long. Germline CDR1 and CDR2: SGHTA and FQGNSA. Losses at the gene ends were 4 bases for V and 6 bases for J; bases not matched to a gene: 14. Arm-PCR with iRepertoire HTBI primers amplified the CDR3 regions for these TCR beta libraries. Each CDR3 protein is one row after TCRdb ran MiXCR on the multiplex PCR reads. Of fewer than 450,000 distinct CDR3 sequences in the sample, 20% were seen once.

Sample: peripheral blood mononuclear cells (PBMCs), taken when the disease was refractory, from a patient treated with antithyroid drugs. The clonotype originates from a female donor with Graves disease. The chain is built from TRBV7-2 and TRBJ2-5, with 7 bases identical to TRBD2. This CDR3 reads CASSSTLAGRRKTQYF. In DNA, the CDR3 is TGTGCCAGCAGCTCGACCTTAGCGGGCCGCCGAAAGACCCAGTACTTC.